What follows are 9 T cell receptor beta chains derived from one specimen sequenced in a study of cytomegalovirus exposure and HLA in healthy donors. The PCR made use of 60 Vbeta and 13 Jbeta primers. TCRdb's table, derived via immunoSEQ multiplex PCR, lists solely in-frame clones and lacks some. The repertoire includes around 130,000 clones, approximately 81% of them detected once, and around 0.7% sits in the top ten. Sequenced: PBMCs. The receptors originated from a man aged 18 to 30 in good health and CMV-seronegative.

CDR3 sequence reads: CASASSGYNEQFF. Here the CDR3 DNA reads TGCGCCAGCGCTAGTAGTGGGTACAATGAGCAGTTCTTC. The chain uses TRBV5-1 and TRBJ2-1; D call uncertain. Trimming left V 7 bases short and J 4 bases short, with 12 bases between. Per germline, CDR1 SGHRS and CDR2 YFSETQ. The length of the CDR3 is 13 residues.

V is TRBV7-9 and J is TRBJ2-7; TRBD1 is a possible D gene (6 bases). The CDR3 extends over 14 amino acids. Trimming took off 6 bases at V and 6 bases at J, with 18 bases between the two ends. Germline CDR1 and CDR2: SEHNR and FQNEAQ (reference sequence). The CDR3 sequence: CASSPQTGPFEQYF. CDR3 DNA: TGTGCCAGCAGTCCCCAGACAGGACCCTTCGAGCAGTACTTC.

CDR3 loop: CASGTGVTEAFF. CDR3 coding DNA: TGTGCCAGCGGAACAGGGGTTACTGAAGCTTTCTTT. V is TRBV27 and J is TRBJ1-1; 7 positions agree with TRBD1. Trimming took 8 bases from V and 5 from J; bases not matched to a gene: 5. The CDR3 consists of 12 residues. CDR1 and CDR2 (germline): MNHEY, SMNVEV (reference sequence).

This chain uses TRBV10-3 with TRBJ1-2, with D possibly matching TRBD1 (6 bases). The V end lost 6 bases, the J end lost 4 bases, and 21 bases lay between the germline ends. This CDR3 is built from 16 residues. The V gene's germline CDR1 is ENHRY and CDR2 SYGVKD. In DNA form, the CDR3 reads TGTGCCATCAGCACATTGGAGGGGGGGACGGGCTATGGCTACACCTTC. Protein: CAISTLEGGTGYGYTF.

The chain is built from TRBV30 and TRBJ2-3; 10 bases fit TRBD2. V was pared by 0 bases and J by 2 bases, with 8 bases of the junction left unmatched. In germline, CDR1 is GTSNPN, CDR2 SVGIG (reference sequence). CDR3 length: 17 residues. The CDR3 DNA sequence: TGTGCCTGGAGTGTACAAGGTAGCGGGGGGTCCACAGATACGCAGTATTTT. Translation gives CAWSVQGSGGSTDTQYF.

The rearrangement joins TRBV2 to TRBJ2-5, with a weak D call TRBD2 (5 bases). This CDR3 has 11 amino acids. The germline V gene encodes CDR1 SNHLY and CDR2 FYNNEI. The ends were cut back, 11 bases at V and 1 base at J, with 8 bases in the middle. The CDR3 loop is CAARVQETQYF. The CDR3 DNA reads TGTGCCGCGCGGGTCCAAGAGACCCAGTACTTC.

This chain links TRBV6-5 with TRBJ1-6, with TRBD1 identical over 7 bases. V was pared by 6 bases and J by 11 bases, with 10 bases of the junction left unmatched. The V gene's germline CDR1 is MNHEY and CDR2 SVGAGI. CDR3 length equals 14 residues. The CDR3 spells CASRYRGPGPPLHF. CDR3 nucleotides: TGTGCCAGCAGGTACAGGGGCCCAGGGCCACCCCTCCACTTT.

The chain couples TRBV27 to TRBJ2-1; TRBD1 matches 9 bases. V lost 4 bases to trimming and J lost 9 bases; unmatched junction nucleotides: 16. The germline V gene has CDR1 MNHEY and CDR2 SMNVEV (reference sequence). The CDR3 spans 17 residues. The CDR3 nucleotides are TGTGCCAGCAGTTACCAACATACAGGGGGCTGGTCGGGTGAGCAGTTCTTC. The encoded protein is CASSYQHTGGWSGEQFF.

CDR3 DNA sequence: TGTGCCAGCCGAAATTACAGGGGGCGGCATGGTTCACCCCTCCACTTT. It encodes CASRNYRGRHGSPLHF. This chain uses TRBV18 with TRBJ1-6; 9 positions match TRBD1. The V gene's germline CDR1 is KGHSH and CDR2 LQKENI. V shed 8 bases, J shed 9 bases, and the junction held 14 bases outside the gene matches. The CDR3 contains 16 residues.